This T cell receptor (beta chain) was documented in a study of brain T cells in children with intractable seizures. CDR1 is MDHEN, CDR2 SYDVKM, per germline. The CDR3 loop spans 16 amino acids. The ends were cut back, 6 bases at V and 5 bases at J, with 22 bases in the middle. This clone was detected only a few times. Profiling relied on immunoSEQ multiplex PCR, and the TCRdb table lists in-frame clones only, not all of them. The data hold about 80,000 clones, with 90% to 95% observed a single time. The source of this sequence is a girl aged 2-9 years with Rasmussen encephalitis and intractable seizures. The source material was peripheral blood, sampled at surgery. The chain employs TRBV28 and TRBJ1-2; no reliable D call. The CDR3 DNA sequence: TGTGCCAGCAGACTAAGGTCGTGGTCGAATGGTTATGGCTACACCTTC. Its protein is CASRLRSWSNGYGYTF.